This section outlines one TCR beta chain sequence together with its context. This CDR3 is 15 amino acids long. V shed 4 bases and J shed 2 bases, with 12 bases lying between them. Germline values: CDR1 SNHLY, CDR2 FYNNEI. Produced via immunoSEQ multiplex PCR; TCRdb's table is partial and in-frame only. The data contain tens of thousands of clones, 85% to 95% of them singletons. The sample is drawn from a study of T cells after somatic rescue of genetic block. The sample consisted of peripheral blood mononuclear cells (PBMCs). This chain uses TRBV2 with TRBJ1-5, with D possibly being TRBD1 (6 bases). This receptor was obtained from a man aged 40-55 years. The CDR3 sequence is CASSGYRAGNQPQHF. The CDR3, as DNA: TGTGCCAGCAGTGGATACAGGGCTGGCAATCAGCCCCAGCATTTT. The full variable domain, in which reference TRBV2 and TRBJ1-5 provide the parts outside the CDR3, is EPEVTQTPSHQVTQMGQEVILRCVPISNHLYFYWYRQILGQKVEFLVSFYNNEISEKSEIFDDQFSVERPDGSNFTLKIRSTKLEDSAMYFCASSGYRAGNQPQHFGDGTRLSIL.